Following are 32 T cell receptor beta chains from one sample sequenced in a study of shared clonotypes between healthy human individuals. TCRdb's copy holds only in-frame clones and misses some; the assay was immunoSEQ multiplex PCR. The data hold more than 1 million clones, with roughly 74% observed a single time. The sample was memory CD4+ T cells from PBMCs. Subset reported: CD45RA-negative fraction. The receptors stem from a young man in good health. Some clones in this sample may be carry-over from other donors' samples.

J is TRBJ1-2 and V is TRBV10-2, with D unresolved. The CDR3 has 14 residues. Trimming took 0 bases from V and 4 from J, leaving 9 bases between them. Looked up from germline, CDR1 is WSHSY and CDR2 is SAAADI. This CDR3 reads CASSESKWSYGYTF. CDR3 nucleotide sequence: TGCGCCAGCAGTGAGTCGAAATGGAGCTATGGCTACACCTTC.

This chain joins TRBV4-2 and TRBJ2-3; TRBD2 matches at 11 bases. This CDR3 is built from 16 residues. Germline assignment: CDR1 LGHNA and CDR2 YNFKEQ. The junction had 2 bases not matched to a gene; V was cut back by 0 bases and J by 3 bases. The CDR3 loop reads CASSQDLAGGTDTQYF. CDR3 coding DNA: TGTGCCAGCAGCCAAGACCTAGCGGGAGGTACAGATACGCAGTATTTT.

V gene TRBV6-6 combines with J gene TRBJ1-1, with D possibly being TRBD1 (5 bases). Trimming stripped 5 bases from V and 5 bases from J, with 18 bases between. Germline CDR1 is MNHNY and CDR2 is SVGAGI (reference sequence). The length of the CDR3 is 15 residues. CDR3 loop: CASSPTLWGGTEAFF. The CDR3 coding sequence is TGTGCCAGCAGTCCCACCCTGTGGGGGGGAACTGAAGCTTTCTTT.

About this clone itself: The junction departs from germline at one end; a sequencing error may be responsible. The chain's CDR3 is CASRLGPGEDTQYF. The CDR3 bases are TGCGCCAGCAGGTTGGGCCCGGGAGAGGATACGCAGTATTTT. The genes are TRBV5-1 and TRBJ2-3; maybe TRBD2 (6 bases). The germline CDR1 and CDR2 sequences are SGHRS and YFSETQ. The CDR3 totals 14 residues.

The chain links TRBV7-2 to TRBJ2-1; perhaps TRBD2 as D (6 bases). Looked up from germline, CDR1 is SGHTA and CDR2 is FQGNSA. The CDR3 contains 17 residues. The V and J ends lost 5 bases and 9 bases respectively, with 26 bases between them. The CDR3 coding sequence is TGTGCCAGCAGCGACCCAAAGACTAGTATTATTGCGGCTGAGCAGTTCTTC. Residues: CASSDPKTSIIAAEQFF.

This clone was detected once. The chain carries TRBV6-4 and TRBJ1-6, with 9 bases matching TRBD1. The germline V gene has CDR1 MRHNA and CDR2 SNTAGT. V was pared by 6 bases and J by 6 bases, with 6 bases of the junction left unmatched. CDR3 length equals 15 residues. CDR3 in DNA: TGTGCCAGCAGCTGGACAGGGGACGGTAATTCACCCCTCCACTTT. Translated, it gives CASSWTGDGNSPLHF.

This clone was found many times. This chain uses TRBV5-1 with TRBJ2-3; TRBD2 might be the D (5 bases). Trimming cost V 0 bases and J 0 bases, with 17 bases left between them. Germline V gives CDR1 SGHRS, CDR2 YFSETQ. CDR3 size: 18 residues. CDR3 in DNA: TGCGCCAGCAGCTTGGGAAGGACGAGGGCGGAGAGCACAGATACGCAGTATTTT. This codes for CASSLGRTRAESTDTQYF. The whole variable domain, remainder taken from reference TRBV5-1 and TRBJ2-3, is KAGVTQTPRYLIKTRGQQVTLSCSPISGHRSVSWYQQTPGQGLQFLFEYFSETQRNKGNFPGRFSGRQFSNSRSEMNVSTLELGDSALYLCASSLGRTRAESTDTQYFGPGTRLTVL.

The rearrangement links TRBV25-1 to TRBJ2-1; D is possibly TRBD2 (6 bases). V was cut by 4 bases and J by 6 bases, with 13 bases left in between. Looked up from germline, CDR1 is MGHDK and CDR2 is SYGVNS. The length of the CDR3 is 14 residues. This CDR3 is CASSGSRGGNEQFF. Here the CDR3 DNA reads TGTGCCAGCAGTGGTTCGAGGGGAGGCAATGAGCAGTTCTTC.

This chain connects TRBV5-1 to TRBJ1-6; TRBD1 agrees at 7 bases. Germline-derived CDR1 and CDR2 are SGHRS and YFSETQ. The trim removed 6 bases at V and 7 bases at J, leaving 13 bases unmatched. This CDR3 is built from 16 residues. CDR3 nucleotide sequence: TGCGCCAGCAAGTCTACACAGGGGAATTGGAATTCACCCCTCCACTTT. Its translation is CASKSTQGNWNSPLHF.

V gene TRBV4-3 combines with J gene TRBJ2-3; the match to TRBD2 covers 12 bases. Germline V gives CDR1 LGHNA, CDR2 YSLEER. The length of the CDR3 is 17 residues. V gave up 3 bases and J gave up 5 bases; unmatched junction bases: 9. CDR3 region: CASSQELAGGPQDTQYF. DNA of the CDR3: TGCGCCAGCAGCCAGGAGCTAGCGGGAGGGCCACAAGATACGCAGTATTTT.

The chain is built from TRBV6-5 and TRBJ1-2, with TRBD1 matching over 11 bases. The V gene's germline CDR1 is MNHEY and CDR2 SVGAGI. There are 12 residues in the CDR3. Unmatched junction bases numbered 2, after V lost 6 bases and J lost 8 bases. DNA of the CDR3: TGTGCCAGCAGCCGGACAGGGGGCGGCTACACCTTC. Its protein product is CASSRTGGGYTF.

J is TRBJ2-7 and V is TRBV19, with no clear D. The CDR3 loop spans 15 amino acids. V shed 3 bases and J shed 3 bases, with 15 bases lying between them. Germline V CDR1 and CDR2: LNHDA, SQIVND (reference sequence). The CDR3 sequence is CASSMGRLDYYEQYF. Here the CDR3 DNA reads TGTGCCAGTAGTATGGGCAGGCTAGATTACTACGAGCAGTACTTC.

This clone was detected only once. Within the sample, other DNA sequences also encode this same CDR3. J is TRBJ1-6 and V is TRBV7-2; D is uncertain. The CDR3 runs 12 residues. V lost 2 bases, J lost 8 bases, and 4 bases lay in between. The germline CDR1 and CDR2 sequences are SGHTA and FQGNSA. In DNA, the CDR3 is TGTGCCAGCAGCTTAAATCATTCACCCCTCCACTTT. Translation gives CASSLNHSPLHF.

This chain links TRBV28 with TRBJ2-3, with 9 bases lining up with TRBD1. The CDR3 covers 14 residues. Germline CDR1 MDHEN, CDR2 SYDVKM. V lost 3 bases and J lost 5; bases outside the gene matches: 3. The DNA of the CDR3 is TGTGCCAGCAGTTTTGACAGGGGGAAAGATACGCAGTATTTT. Encoded protein: CASSFDRGKDTQYF.

For the CDR3, the DNA is TGCGCCAGCAGCTTGGTAGGGGGGGAGAATGAAAAACTGTTTTTT. This sequence encodes CASSLVGGENEKLFF. The chain joins TRBV5-1 to TRBJ1-4, with D possibly TRBD1 on 6 matching bases. CDR3 size: 15 residues. The germline CDR1 and CDR2 sequences are SGHRS and YFSETQ. V was cut by 0 bases and J by 5 bases, with 11 bases left in between.

The V call is TRBV6-5, the J call TRBJ1-1, with D tentatively TRBD1 (6 bases). From germline, CDR1 is MNHEY and CDR2 SVGAGI. This CDR3 is built from 14 residues. V lost 2 bases, J lost 7 bases, and 14 bases lay in between. The CDR3 nucleotides read TGTGCCAGCAGTTACCGGGGGCCTCCAAGTGAAGCTTTCTTT. Protein sequence: CASSYRGPPSEAFF.

Only one count was recorded for this clone. The chain has TRBV4-2 and TRBJ2-1, with TRBD2 identical over 11 bases. This CDR3 is 18 amino acids long. CDR1 and CDR2 (germline): LGHNA, YNFKEQ. The V and J ends lost 1 base and 1 base, in that order; junction bases with no gene match: 6. The CDR3 DNA follows: TGTGCCAGCAGCCAAGCCGGATTAGCGGGAGGGTCCTACAATGAGCAGTTCTTC. Amino acid sequence: CASSQAGLAGGSYNEQFF.

The chain couples TRBV5-1 to TRBJ2-5; 8 bases are shared with TRBD2. There are 15 residues in the CDR3. The germline V gene encodes CDR1 SGHRS and CDR2 YFSETQ. Trimming removed 4 bases from V and 5 bases from J; junction bases left unmatched: 10. CDR3 in amino acids: CASSVSGGPGETQYF. CDR3 DNA sequence: TGCGCCAGCAGCGTATCGGGAGGGCCGGGCGAGACCCAGTACTTC.

The chain recombines TRBV11-2 with TRBJ2-7, with D perhaps TRBD1 (6 bases). Germline CDR1 SGHAT, CDR2 FQNNGV. The CDR3 is 13 amino acids. Trimming removed 5 bases from V and 3 bases from J, with 11 bases in between. CDR3 bases: TGTGCCAGCAGCCCAGACAGGCTCTACGAGCAGTACTTC. Residues: CASSPDRLYEQYF.

Worth noting for this clone: Other DNA variants within this sample encode the same CDR3. This chain's CDR3 is CASRGGGYGYTF. For the CDR3, the DNA is TGTGCCAGCAGAGGGGGCGGCTATGGCTACACCTTC. This chain joins TRBV28 and TRBJ1-2; 7 bases map to TRBD1. Germline V gene sequence: CDR1 MDHEN, CDR2 SYDVKM. The CDR3 totals 12 residues. The V and J ends lost 6 bases and 4 bases, in that order; junction bases with no gene match: 2.

The chain combines TRBV7-2 with TRBJ2-5; the D gene is possibly TRBD1 (6 bases). V was cut by 5 bases and J by 6 bases, with 28 bases left in between. The V gene's germline CDR1 is SGHTA and CDR2 FQGNSA. The CDR3 is made up of 18 amino acids. This chain's CDR3 is CASSRLPSGQPTLKTQYF. The CDR3 DNA follows: TGTGCCAGCAGCCGACTCCCGTCCGGACAGCCGACCTTGAAGACCCAGTACTTC.

This rearrangement joins TRBV11-2 to TRBJ1-1; 8 nucleotides match TRBD1. The CDR3 is 18 amino acids. V trimming: 2 bases; J trimming: 6 bases; junction bases outside the gene matches: 17. CDR1 SGHAT and CDR2 FQNNGV come from the germline V gene. CDR3 sequence (DNA): TGTGCCAGCAGCTTAAGGTTCTTGGGCAGGGGGCGCGCGGCTGAAGCTTTCTTT. The encoded protein is CASSLRFLGRGRAAEAFF.

This clone was detected only a few times. The chain carries TRBV28 and TRBJ2-7, with 7 bases aligning to TRBD2. Losses at the gene ends were 5 bases for V and 0 bases for J; bases not matched to a gene: 7. This CDR3 region has 15 residues. Per germline, CDR1 MDHEN and CDR2 SYDVKM. CDR3 sequence: CASSPRGVSSYEQYF. The CDR3 DNA follows: TGTGCCAGCAGTCCCCGGGGGGTGAGCTCCTACGAGCAGTACTTC.

V and J are TRBV11-2 and TRBJ2-3; D remains unclear. The V end was cut by 3 bases, the J end by 2 bases, with 12 bases between. CDR1 and CDR2 (germline): SGHAT, FQNNGV. CDR3 length equals 15 residues. CDR3 region: CASSLTPTVTDTQYF. The CDR3 DNA is TGTGCCAGCAGCTTGACCCCAACCGTCACAGATACGCAGTATTTT. Full variable domain (outside the CDR3, taken from reference TRBV11-2 and TRBJ2-3): EAGVAQSPRYKIIEKRQSVAFWCNPISGHATLYWYQQILGQGPKLLIQFQNNGVVDDSQLPKDRFSAERLKGVDSTLKIQPAKLEDSAVYLCASSLTPTVTDTQYFGPGTRLTVL.

This clone has a handful of counts. This chain connects TRBV2 to TRBJ2-1; D uncertain. The CDR3 sequence is 11 residues long. With 6 bases removed from V and 9 bases from J, the gap between germline ends came to 9 bases. Germline V gives CDR1 SNHLY, CDR2 FYNNEI. CDR3 in amino acids: CASSSRVEQFF. The CDR3 DNA reads as TGTGCCAGCAGCTCCCGTGTTGAGCAGTTCTTC.

The chain couples TRBV28 to TRBJ1-2, with 7 bases matching TRBD1. After removal of 4 bases from V and 4 bases from J, the junction contained 3 bases not matched to a gene. CDR3 length equals 13 residues. Germline V gene data show CDR1 as MDHEN and CDR2 as SYDVKM. In DNA form, the CDR3 reads TGTGCCAGCAGTTCACAGGGGACCTATGGCTACACCTTC. Its protein is CASSSQGTYGYTF.

As concerns this clone: Additional DNA sequences in this sample encode the identical CDR3. This chain connects TRBV5-1 to TRBJ1-3; D unclear. Trimming cost V 1 base and J 1 base, with 6 bases left between them. CDR1 is SGHRS and CDR2 is YFSETQ in the germline V gene. The CDR3 length is 14 residues. Here the CDR3 DNA reads TGCGCCAGCAGCTTGTCCGTTTCTGGAAACACCATATATTTT. Protein product: CASSLSVSGNTIYF.

With regard to this clone: A much larger clone differs by one base, so this may be a read error. In the same sample, other DNA sequences code for this CDR3. The chain joins TRBV12-5 to TRBJ2-5; 7 bases are a match to TRBD2. Germline lookup yields CDR1 LGHNT and CDR2 FRNRAP. The V and J ends lost 0 bases and 5 bases, in that order; junction bases with no gene match: 9. The CDR3 length is 16 residues. The CDR3 sequence is CASGLVRAGEGETQYF. Here the CDR3 DNA reads TGTGCTAGTGGTTTGGTACGGGCGGGGGAAGGGGAGACCCAGTACTTC.

Comments on this clone: The same CDR3 is also encoded by other DNA sequences in this sample. CDR3: CASRVNTEAFF. As DNA, the CDR3 is TGTGCCAGCAGGGTTAACACTGAAGCTTTCTTT. The V gene is TRBV6-6, the J gene TRBJ1-1; D remains unclear. CDR1 is MNHNY and CDR2 is SVGAGI in the germline V gene (reference sequence). Trimming shortened V by 6 bases and J by 2 bases, and 4 bases separated the two germline ends. CDR3 size: 11 residues.

The gene calls are TRBV4-1 and TRBJ2-1, with 7 positions matching TRBD1. The J segment lost 8 bases and the V segment lost 2 bases, leaving 9 bases of the junction unmatched. This CDR3 has 15 amino acids. Germline CDR1 reads MGHRA; CDR2 reads YSYEKL. The CDR3 loop reads CASSQKGDRDHEQFF. In DNA form, the CDR3 reads TGCGCCAGCAGCCAAAAGGGTGACAGGGACCATGAGCAGTTCTTC.

This clone occurred many times. The chain's CDR3 is CSVESGQETQYF. The CDR3 DNA reads as TGCAGCGTTGAGTCCGGACAAGAGACCCAGTACTTC. The chain combines TRBV29-1 with TRBJ2-5; D gene uncertain. Germline V gene data show CDR1 as SQVTM and CDR2 as ANQGSEA. The CDR3 extends over 12 amino acids. Trimming removed 3 bases from V and 2 bases from J, with 7 bases in between.

J is TRBJ2-7 and V is TRBV5-5; D is possibly TRBD2 (6 bases). The CDR3 is 15 amino acids. Germline-derived CDR1 and CDR2 are SGHKS and YYEKEE (reference sequence). Trimming removed 4 bases at V and 1 base at J, with 15 bases between. Written as DNA, the CDR3 is TGTGCCAGCAGCCCGGCGGGGCAGGCGTCCTACGAGCAGTACTTC. Translating gives CASSPAGQASYEQYF.